This T cell receptor beta chain was identified in a study of T cell repertoires in cytomegalovirus infection. TCRdb processed the reads anew with MiXCR; each CDR3 protein has one entry. The sample has about half a million distinct CDR3 sequences; around 35% are singletons. A note on this clonotype: Its matching antigen is unknown.

This clonotype originated in a human donor in good health (CMV status not recorded). Some clones in this sample may be carry-over from other donors' samples. The material sequenced was cultured PBMCs, taken from culture after CMV antigen stimulation.

CDR3 amino acids: CASSPKANTEAFF. The CDR3 bases are TGTGCCAGCTCACCTAAGGCGAACACTGAAGCTTTCTTT. The chain couples TRBV18 to TRBJ1-1; D is unresolved. The CDR3 covers 13 residues. V was trimmed by 3 bases and J by 1 base, leaving 6 bases between them. Germline V gene data show CDR1 as KGHSH and CDR2 as LQKENI.